One sample yielded the 23 T cell receptor beta chains listed below, sequenced in a study of T-cell memory formation after mild COVID-19. From the 5' RACE reads, TCRdb called clonotypes with MiXCR, one entry per CDR3 protein. Of some 440,000 distinct CDR3 sequences listed, around 27% are singletons. The sample consisted of PBMCs or a T cell subset sorted from them (not recorded which). The receptors stem from an adult woman who had mild COVID-19 (a few samples of this study predate the infection). Cell type and time point are not known.

V is TRBV4-2 and J is TRBJ2-7; D remains ambiguous. The CDR3 is 11 amino acids. The V gene's germline CDR1 is LGHNA and CDR2 YNFKEQ. V was trimmed by 2 bases and J by 6 bases, leaving 5 bases between them. The CDR3 reads CASSQYGEQYF. The CDR3 DNA reads TGTGCCAGCAGCCAATACGGCGAGCAGTACTTC.

This clonotype was found a few times. The chain couples TRBV30 to TRBJ2-1, with 8 nucleotides matching TRBD1. The CDR3 contains 15 residues. Germline values: CDR1 GTSNPN, CDR2 SVGIG (reference sequence). Trimming took 2 bases from V and 4 from J; bases not matched to a gene: 7. CDR3 loop: CAWSRDRGLYNEQFF. CDR3 DNA: TGTGCCTGGAGTAGAGACAGGGGCCTATACAATGAGCAGTTCTTC.

This clonotype was seen a handful of times. V gene TRBV30 combines with J gene TRBJ2-1; a possible D gene is TRBD1 (5 bases). Trimming cost V 1 base and J 4 bases, with 5 bases left between them. The CDR3 has 12 amino acids. In germline, CDR1 is GTSNPN, CDR2 SVGIG (reference sequence). The CDR3 reads CAWSGTYNEQFF. In DNA form, the CDR3 reads TGTGCCTGGAGTGGGACATACAATGAGCAGTTCTTC.

The table lists this clonotype with many counts. This chain joins TRBV2 and TRBJ2-7, with D possibly being TRBD1 or TRBD2 (5 bases each). Germline V gives CDR1 SNHLY, CDR2 FYNNEI. The CDR3 length is 14 residues. V was shortened by 0 bases and J by 2 bases, with 8 bases between the two germline ends. For the CDR3, the DNA is TGTGCCAGCAGTGAAGCGTCGGGGCCCTACGAGCAGTACTTC. Its protein product is CASSEASGPYEQYF.

This clonotype came up once. The genes are TRBV30 and TRBJ2-7; D is possibly TRBD2 (6 bases). V was shortened by 7 bases and J by 7 bases, with 14 bases between the two germline ends. The CDR3 runs to 11 residues. Germline values: CDR1 GTSNPN, CDR2 SVGIG (reference sequence). The CDR3 reads CASRGAGEQYF. Here the CDR3 DNA reads TGTGCCTCAAGGGGCGCGGGGGAGCAGTACTTC. Drawing the rest from reference TRBV30 and TRBJ2-7, the complete variable domain is SQTIHQWPATLVQPVGSPLSLECTVEGTSNPNLYWYRQAAGRGLQLLFYSVGIGQISSEVPQNLSASRPQDRQFILSSKKLLLSDSGFYLCASRGAGEQYFGPGTRLTVT.

This clonotype was detected a few times. The chain couples TRBV7-9 to TRBJ1-1; D might be TRBD1 (5 bases). In germline, CDR1 is SEHNR, CDR2 FQNEAQ (reference sequence). This CDR3 region has 14 residues. V lost 7 bases to trimming and J lost 4 bases, with 16 bases between them. The CDR3 loop reads CASTEVGGATEAFF. The CDR3 DNA reads as TGTGCCAGCACCGAAGTCGGGGGAGCCACTGAAGCTTTCTTT.

This clonotype was seen ten or more times. This chain connects TRBV15 to TRBJ2-5; TRBD1 agrees at 7 bases. The germline gives CDR1 LNHNV, CDR2 YYDKDF (reference sequence). The CDR3 totals 15 residues. With V trimmed by 0 bases and J by 2 bases, 3 bases remained unmatched. The CDR3 DNA follows: TGTGCCACCAGCAGAGATCCGGGACAGCAAGAGACCCAGTACTTC. This translates into CATSRDPGQQETQYF.

Only a few counts were recorded for this clonotype. The gene calls are TRBV7-2 and TRBJ2-3; D could derive from TRBD1 or TRBD2 (5 bases each). V was shortened by 5 bases and J by 6 bases, with 15 bases between the two germline ends. There are 14 residues in the CDR3. Germline V CDR1 and CDR2: SGHTA, FQGNSA. CDR3 sequence reads: CASSDSRGGDTQYF. DNA of the CDR3: TGTGCCAGCAGCGATTCCCGGGGCGGGGATACGCAGTATTTT. The full variable domain, rest sourced from reference TRBV7-2 and TRBJ2-3, is GAGVSQSPSNKVTEKGKDVELRCDPISGHTALYWYRQSLGQGLEFLIYFQGNSAPDKSGLPSDRFSAERTGGSVSTLTIQRTQQEDSAVYLCASSDSRGGDTQYFGPGTRLTVL.

This clonotype was observed many times. The V and J genes are TRBV5-1 and TRBJ1-1, with D hard to call. V lost 0 bases and J lost 4, with 10 bases in between. The V gene's germline CDR1 is SGHRS and CDR2 YFSETQ. The CDR3 runs to 14 residues. CDR3 in amino acids: CASSLAVSSTEAFF. The CDR3 nucleotides are TGCGCCAGCAGCTTGGCCGTCAGCAGCACTGAAGCTTTCTTT. The entire variable domain, with the rest obtained from reference TRBV5-1 and TRBJ1-1, is as follows: KAGVTQTPRYLIKTRGQQVTLSCSPISGHRSVSWYQQTPGQGLQFLFEYFSETQRNKGNFPGRFSGRQFSNSRSEMNVSTLELGDSALYLCASSLAVSSTEAFFGQGTRLTVV.

This clonotype was found a few times. J is TRBJ2-7 and V is TRBV5-1, with TRBD2 matching over 9 bases. Germline V gene lookup returns CDR1 SGHRS and CDR2 YFSETQ. The CDR3 runs to 14 residues. Trimming took 0 bases from V and 4 from J; bases not matched to a gene: 2. The CDR3 nucleotides are TGCGCCAGCAGCTTGGGACTAGCGGAGTACGAGCAGTACTTC. This translates into CASSLGLAEYEQYF.

This clonotype was seen a handful of times. The J gene is TRBJ1-1, the V gene TRBV19; D unresolved. Germline-derived CDR1 and CDR2 are LNHDA and SQIVND (reference sequence). With 3 bases removed from V and 4 bases from J, the gap between germline ends came to 15 bases. The CDR3 consists of 15 residues. CDR3 sequence: CASSIGPQWGTEAFF. The CDR3 DNA is TGTGCCAGTAGTATCGGACCCCAATGGGGCACTGAAGCTTTCTTT.

The J gene is TRBJ2-3, the V gene TRBV7-8; D is unclear. Trimming took off 5 bases at V and 3 bases at J, with 9 bases between the two ends. CDR1 is SGHVS and CDR2 is FQNEAQ in the germline V gene. CDR3 length: 13 residues. CDR3 residues: CASSNRLTDTQYF. CDR3 nucleotide sequence: TGTGCCAGCAGCAACCGCTTGACAGATACGCAGTATTTT. The full variable domain, rest sourced from reference TRBV7-8 and TRBJ2-3, is GAGVSQSPRYKVAKRGQDVALRCDPISGHVSLFWYQQALGQGPEFLTYFQNEAQLDKSGLPSDRFFAERPEGSVSTLKIQRTQQEDSAVYLCASSNRLTDTQYFGPGTRLTVL.

DNA of the CDR3: TGTGCCAGCAGCGTATCCTTCGTAGCGGGGGCCGGGGGAGATACGCAGTATTTT. This gives the protein CASSVSFVAGAGGDTQYF. V and J are TRBV9 and TRBJ2-3, with 9 bases lining up with TRBD2. J was trimmed by 5 bases and V by 1 base; bases with no gene match: 14. The CDR3 totals 18 residues. Germline loops: CDR1 SGDLS, CDR2 YYNGEE.

This clonotype turned up a few times. The V and J genes are TRBV27 and TRBJ2-1, with 13 nucleotides matching TRBD2. The CDR3 is 16 residues long. CDR1 is MNHEY, CDR2 SMNVEV, per germline (reference sequence). J was trimmed by 6 bases and V by 4 bases; bases with no gene match: 6. The CDR3 nucleotides read TGTGCCAGCAGTTCCCCCAGGACTAGCGGGGGCAATGAGCAGTTCTTC. Translation gives CASSSPRTSGGNEQFF.

The table lists this clonotype with a few counts. The junction departs from the called germline gene at one end, perhaps through a read error. V is TRBV7-9 and J is TRBJ2-1, with D hard to call. This CDR3 is built from 14 residues. Germline CDR1 SEHNR, CDR2 FQNEAQ (reference sequence). This CDR3 reads CASSSPPSYDEQFF. The CDR3 bases are TGTGCCAGCAGCTCCCCGCCAAGCTACGATGAGCAGTTCTTC.

The J gene is TRBJ1-1, the V gene TRBV20-1; D not certain. The CDR3 is 11 residues long. Germline-derived CDR1 and CDR2 are DFQATT and SNEGSKA (reference sequence). The V end was cut by 1 base, the J end by 8 bases, with 8 bases between. The CDR3 nucleotides read TGCAGTGCTAGAGGGTTGCGGGAAGCTTTCTTT. Amino acids: CSARGLREAFF.

This clonotype came up a few times. V usage is TRBV9 and J usage is TRBJ2-1; TRBD2 matches 9 bases. Trimming cost V 0 bases and J 6 bases; bases outside gene matches: 7. Germline V CDR1 and CDR2: SGDLS, YYNGEE. The CDR3 is 16 residues long. CDR3 in DNA: TGTGCCAGCAGCGTAGCAGGGCGGGGGGGCCCCAATGAGCAGTTCTTC. Residues: CASSVAGRGGPNEQFF.

This clonotype was recorded only once. The chain employs TRBV5-6 and TRBJ2-7, with unresolved D. CDR1 is SGHDT, CDR2 YYEEEE, per germline. The V gene lost 2 bases and the J gene lost 0 bases, with 9 bases spanning the gap. The CDR3 is 14 amino acids. CDR3 protein: CASSFGRGSYEQYF. In DNA form, the CDR3 reads TGTGCCAGCAGCTTTGGACGCGGCTCCTACGAGCAGTACTTC.

V gene TRBV29-1 combines with J gene TRBJ1-2, with D hard to call. V lost 6 bases and J 4 bases, leaving 12 bases between the germline ends. Germline values: CDR1 SQVTM, CDR2 ANQGSEA. CDR3 size: 12 residues. CDR3 bases: TGCAGCGTAGACGACCTCTTCTATGGCTACACCTTC. As protein: CSVDDLFYGYTF.

This clonotype came up a few times. V is TRBV2 and J is TRBJ2-2; 10 bases line up with TRBD2. The CDR3 is made up of 16 amino acids. Per germline, CDR1 SNHLY and CDR2 FYNNEI. Losses at the gene ends were 0 bases for V and 6 bases for J; bases not matched to a gene: 4. In nucleotides, the CDR3 is TGTGCCAGCAGTGAAGCGCTGGGACTAGCGCCCGGGGAGCTGTTTTTT. Protein sequence: CASSEALGLAPGELFF.

A few counts support this clonotype. The chain has TRBV5-1 and TRBJ2-3, with no clear D. Germline V gene data show CDR1 as SGHRS and CDR2 as YFSETQ. V was cut by 4 bases and J by 6 bases, with 18 bases left in between. The CDR3 sequence is 15 residues long. CDR3 protein: CASSPDSGSGDTQYF. The CDR3 DNA is TGCGCCAGCAGCCCCGATTCAGGTTCTGGGGATACGCAGTATTTT.

This sequence joins TRBV5-1 and TRBJ1-2; maybe TRBD1 (5 bases). The CDR3 has 15 amino acids. V was trimmed by 2 bases and J by 2 bases, leaving 13 bases between them. Germline CDR1 reads SGHRS; CDR2 reads YFSETQ. For the CDR3, the DNA is TGCGCCAGCAGCTTCCTAGGGGATACCAACTATGGCTACACCTTC. This gives the protein CASSFLGDTNYGYTF.

This clonotype was counted only a few times. The rearrangement joins TRBV7-9 to TRBJ2-2; TRBD1 is a possible D gene (6 bases). Germline V gene lookup returns CDR1 SEHNR and CDR2 FQNEAQ (reference sequence). The V end lost 4 bases, the J end lost 0 bases, and 12 bases lay between the germline ends. This CDR3 contains 16 residues. CDR3 sequence reads: CASSSRRGPNTGELFF. In nucleotides, the CDR3 is TGTGCCAGCAGCTCCCGCAGGGGCCCGAACACCGGGGAGCTGTTTTTT.